A selection of T cell receptor beta chains follows, all from one sample in a study of type 1 regulatory T cells. TCRdb re-called the reads with MiXCR, one entry per CDR3 protein. The sample lists under 20,000 distinct CDR3 sequences, about 9.4% seen once, with approximately 3% in the top ten. Sequencing used CD4+ T cells, either the whole sample or a sorted fraction (not recorded which). The receptors come from a human donor in good health. Each CDR3 is given with its conserved first and last residue. A D gene is named only where the DNA matches it firmly. The size entry is marked missing in some rows and otherwise reads once, few, many or a size class.

abundance: many
j_gene: TRBJ1-1
v_gene: TRBV20-1
d_gene: .
CDR3aa: CSAKSGMNTEAFF
CDR3nt: TGCAGTGCTAAGAGCGGGATGAACACTGAAGCTTTCTTT

abundance: few
j_gene: TRBJ2-1
v_gene: TRBV7-8
d_gene: .
CDR3aa: CASSLSPTGYEQFF
CDR3nt: TGTGCCAGCAGCCTGAGCCCTACAGGGTATGAGCAGTTCTTC

abundance: .
j_gene: TRBJ1-1
v_gene: TRBV18
d_gene: .
CDR3aa: CASCGGMNTEAFF
CDR3nt: TGTGCCAGCTGCGGAGGCATGAACACTGAAGCTTTCTTT

abundance: few
j_gene: TRBJ2-2
v_gene: TRBV7-3
d_gene: .
CDR3aa: CASSLSSGTGELFF
CDR3nt: TGTGCCAGCAGCTTATCTAGTGGAACCGGGGAGCTGTTTTTT

abundance: many
j_gene: TRBJ2-1
v_gene: TRBV5-6
d_gene: TRBD2
CDR3aa: CASSLVGGLNEQFF
CDR3nt: TGTGCCAGCAGCTTGGTGGGAGGGCTGAATGAGCAGTTCTTC

abundance: many
j_gene: TRBJ2-1
v_gene: TRBV6-2/TRBV6-3
d_gene: TRBD2
CDR3aa: CASSLPTSGREGNYNEQFF
CDR3nt: TGTGCCAGCTCCTTACCGACTAGCGGGAGAGAGGGAAACTACAATGAGCAGTTCTTC

abundance: .
j_gene: TRBJ2-7
v_gene: TRBV5-1
d_gene: TRBD2
CDR3aa: CTSSLRTGGTYEQYF
CDR3nt: TGCACCAGCAGCTTGAGGACGGGAGGGACCTACGAGCAGTACTTC

abundance: many
j_gene: TRBJ2-1
v_gene: TRBV7-9
d_gene: .
CDR3aa: CASSLAGARPNEQFF
CDR3nt: TGTGCCAGCAGCTTAGCGGGGGCCAGACCTAATGAGCAGTTCTTC

abundance: many
j_gene: TRBJ1-5
v_gene: TRBV27
d_gene: TRBD1
CDR3aa: CASSFSTGGNQPQHF
CDR3nt: TGTGCCAGCAGTTTCTCTACAGGGGGCAATCAGCCCCAGCATTTT

abundance: many
j_gene: TRBJ2-7
v_gene: TRBV29-1
d_gene: TRBD1
CDR3aa: CSVEDRLGQGTYEQYF
CDR3nt: TGCAGCGTTGAAGATCGGCTAGGACAGGGGACCTACGAGCAGTACTTC

abundance: .
j_gene: TRBJ1-2
v_gene: TRBV28
d_gene: .
CDR3aa: CASRWGGGYGYTF
CDR3nt: TGTGCCAGCAGGTGGGGGGGCGGCTATGGCTACACCTTC

abundance: many
j_gene: TRBJ2-6
v_gene: TRBV28
d_gene: .
CDR3aa: CASGLFTGANVLTF
CDR3nt: TGTGCCAGCGGGCTGTTTACTGGGGCCAACGTCCTGACTTTC

abundance: few
j_gene: TRBJ2-1
v_gene: TRBV12-3/TRBV12-4
d_gene: TRBD2
CDR3aa: CASSPGLAGARQFF
CDR3nt: TGTGCCAGCAGTCCGGGACTAGCGGGAGCACGGCAGTTCTTC

abundance: many
j_gene: TRBJ1-5
v_gene: TRBV29-1
d_gene: .
CDR3aa: CSVSYSNQPQHF
CDR3nt: TGCAGCGTCTCCTATAGCAATCAGCCCCAGCATTTT

abundance: many
j_gene: TRBJ2-1
v_gene: TRBV29-1
d_gene: .
CDR3aa: CSVERVTNEQFF
CDR3nt: TGCAGCGTTGAGAGGGTTACTAATGAGCAGTTCTTC

abundance: few
j_gene: TRBJ2-3
v_gene: TRBV12-3/TRBV12-4
d_gene: .
CDR3aa: CASSFGSFSTDTQYF
CDR3nt: TGTGCCAGCAGTTTCGGATCCTTTTCCACAGATACGCAGTATTTT

abundance: many
j_gene: TRBJ2-7
v_gene: TRBV7-9
d_gene: .
CDR3aa: CASSSDRSSYEQYF
CDR3nt: TGTGCCAGCAGCTCAGACAGGAGCTCCTACGAGCAGTACTTC

abundance: medium-sized
j_gene: TRBJ1-1
v_gene: TRBV5-1
d_gene: .
CDR3aa: CASSRGGNTEAFF
CDR3nt: TGCGCCAGCAGCCGGGGAGGGAACACTGAAGCTTTCTTT